These 29 T cell receptor beta chains were all obtained from the same sample, sequenced in a study of cytomegalovirus exposure and HLA in healthy donors. Primers included in the PCR were 60 Vbeta and 13 Jbeta primers. Libraries were prepared by immunoSEQ multiplex PCR; TCRdb keeps only in-frame clonotypes and omits some of them. The sample lists 120,000 to 150,000 clones; around 80% were seen once. Sample: PBMCs. The receptors stem from a man aged 25 to 40 in good health and CMV-seropositive.

This chain links TRBV27 with TRBJ1-1, with D uncertain. The CDR3 contains 13 residues. Germline V gene lookup returns CDR1 MNHEY and CDR2 SMNVEV (reference sequence). The V end lost 3 bases, the J end lost 3 bases, and 8 bases lay between the germline ends. CDR3 in amino acids: CASSLWRDTEAFF. The DNA of the CDR3 is TGTGCCAGCAGTTTGTGGAGGGACACTGAAGCTTTCTTT.

V and J are TRBV11-2 and TRBJ2-7, with a weak D call TRBD1 (5 bases). Trimming removed 1 base from V and 3 bases from J, with 10 bases in between. The CDR3 is 14 amino acids. CDR1 SGHAT and CDR2 FQNNGV come from the germline V gene. This CDR3 reads CASSLGGQHYEQYF. For the CDR3, the DNA is TGTGCCAGCAGCTTAGGAGGACAACACTACGAGCAGTACTTC.

This clone appeared a single time. The chain recombines TRBV7-2 with TRBJ2-7; the match to TRBD1 covers 8 bases. The germline V gene has CDR1 SGHTA and CDR2 FQGNSA. V trimming: 3 bases; J trimming: 2 bases; junction bases outside the gene matches: 3. The CDR3 consists of 14 residues. The CDR3 loop is CASSFRDRTYEQYF. CDR3 coding DNA: TGTGCCAGCAGCTTCCGGGACAGGACCTACGAGCAGTACTTC.

The rearrangement uses TRBV15 and TRBJ1-6; no definite D call. The germline V and J ends were trimmed by 0 bases and 10 bases, with 16 bases remaining between them. CDR3 length equals 16 residues. The germline V gene has CDR1 LNHNV and CDR2 YYDKDF (reference sequence). For the CDR3, the DNA is TGTGCCACCAGCAGAGATAGGAGGGAGACGGAATCACCCCTCCACTTT. Its protein product is CATSRDRRETESPLHF.

The CDR3 DNA reads TGTGCCAGCAGAAGGACAGGACGTGTTGAAAAACTGTTTTTT. Its protein is CASRRTGRVEKLFF. The V call is TRBV27, the J call TRBJ1-4; TRBD1 agrees at 7 bases. This CDR3 is built from 14 residues. The V and J ends lost 6 bases and 7 bases, in that order; junction bases with no gene match: 8. Germline V gene lookup returns CDR1 MNHEY and CDR2 SMNVEV (reference sequence). Variable domain in full (rest from reference TRBV27 and TRBJ1-4): EAQVTQNPRYLITVTGKKLTVTCSQNMNHEYMSWYRQDPGLGLRQIYYSMNVEVTDKGDVPEGYKVSRKEKRNFPLILESPSPNQTSLYFCASRRTGRVEKLFFGSGTQLSVL.

This chain links TRBV11-2 with TRBJ1-2; 9 nucleotides agree with TRBD1. The germline V gene encodes CDR1 SGHAT and CDR2 FQNNGV. V was pared by 6 bases and J by 4 bases, with 6 bases of the junction left unmatched. The CDR3 spans 14 residues. This CDR3 reads CASRPDRGGYGYTF. DNA for the CDR3: TGTGCCAGCAGACCGGACAGGGGCGGCTATGGCTACACCTTC.

The gene calls are TRBV28 and TRBJ2-1; TRBD2 matches 7 bases. The V segment lost 4 bases and the J segment 12 bases; nucleotides outside the gene matches: 15. This CDR3 is 15 amino acids long. From germline, CDR1 is MDHEN and CDR2 SYDVKM. The CDR3 sequence: CASSSRGGYQLLQFF. Here the CDR3 DNA reads TGTGCCAGCAGTTCCCGGGGAGGGTACCAGTTATTGCAGTTCTTC.

The chain has TRBV6-5 and TRBJ2-5; 14 nucleotides agree with TRBD2. J was trimmed by 3 bases and V by 4 bases; bases with no gene match: 4. The CDR3 is 16 residues long. In germline, CDR1 is MNHEY, CDR2 SVGAGI. Written as DNA, the CDR3 is TGTGCCAGCAGTTTCGGACTAGCGGGGGGAAAAGAGACCCAGTACTTC. It specifies CASSFGLAGGKETQYF.

Comment on this clone: The sample carries other DNA sequences with the same CDR3. V usage is TRBV28 and J usage is TRBJ2-3; 7 bases fit TRBD2. The ends lost 5 bases at V and 1 base at J; junction bases unmatched: 9. The CDR3 is 16 amino acids. The V gene's germline CDR1 is MDHEN and CDR2 SYDVKM. DNA of the CDR3: TGTGCCAGCAGTACTAGACTAGCAGGGCGCACAGATACGCAGTATTTT. Protein: CASSTRLAGRTDTQYF.

The rearrangement links TRBV6-6 to TRBJ1-2, with D possibly matching TRBD1 (5 bases). The germline V gene has CDR1 MNHNY and CDR2 SVGAGI (reference sequence). This CDR3 region has 15 residues. V lost 5 bases and J lost 0, with 13 bases in between. CDR3 protein: CASSKRQTANYGYTF. In DNA, the CDR3 is TGTGCCAGCAGTAAAAGACAGACAGCTAACTATGGCTACACCTTC.

The genes are TRBV2 and TRBJ2-7; 12 bases are a match to TRBD2. The CDR3 loop spans 15 amino acids. From germline, CDR1 is SNHLY and CDR2 FYNNEI. The junction had 5 bases not matched to a gene; V was cut back by 6 bases and J by 2 bases. The CDR3 reads CASRSTSGGAYEQYF. DNA of the CDR3: TGTGCCAGCAGGTCGACTAGCGGGGGAGCCTACGAGCAGTACTTC. The full variable domain, completed using reference TRBV2 and TRBJ2-7, is EPEVTQTPSHQVTQMGQEVILRCVPISNHLYFYWYRQILGQKVEFLVSFYNNEISEKSEIFDDQFSVERPDGSNFTLKIRSTKLEDSAMYFCASRSTSGGAYEQYFGPGTRLTVT.

A word on this clone: Germline is not matched at one junction end, which may reflect a read error. In DNA, the CDR3 is TGTGCCAGCAGTTTTCTAGCGCCAATGAACAATGGGCAGTTCTTC. Translating gives CASSFLAPMNNGQFF. This chain uses TRBV27 with TRBJ2-1, with D tentatively TRBD2 (6 bases). Germline-derived CDR1 and CDR2 are MNHEY and SMNVEV (reference sequence). The CDR3 totals 15 residues.

This clone was found a few times. This likely stems from a read error, as it lies one base from a far larger clone. The V call is TRBV27, the J call TRBJ1-1; unclear D gene. CDR3 size: 14 residues. CDR1 and CDR2 from the germline V gene are MNHEY and SMNVEV (reference sequence). CDR3 DNA: TGTGCCGGCAGTTGGTTGGGCTCGAACACTGAAGCTTTCTTT. The encoded protein is CAGSWLGSNTEAFF.

J is TRBJ1-2 and V is TRBV5-1; D remains ambiguous. The CDR3 contains 13 residues. The germline V gene encodes CDR1 SGHRS and CDR2 YFSETQ. V lost 4 bases and J 6 bases, leaving 13 bases between the germline ends. CDR3 nucleotides: TGCGCCAGCAGCCACAGCGGAGGGAATGGCTACACCTTC. Its protein is CASSHSGGNGYTF.

The CDR3 DNA is TGTGCCAGCAGTTATTCCGTGAACTATGGCTACACCTTC. This encodes CASSYSVNYGYTF. The chain links TRBV6-6 to TRBJ1-2; D unresolved. There are 13 residues in the CDR3. V lost 3 bases to trimming and J lost 2 bases, with 7 bases between them. CDR1 is MNHNY, CDR2 SVGAGI, per germline (reference sequence).

The chain carries TRBV4-1 and TRBJ1-2, with 8 positions matching TRBD1. The CDR3 is 16 residues long. V trimming: 2 bases; J trimming: 5 bases; junction bases outside the gene matches: 10. In germline, CDR1 is MGHRA, CDR2 YSYEKL. Here the CDR3 reads CASSQRSGGAGYGYTF. As DNA, the CDR3 is TGCGCCAGCAGCCAACGCTCAGGGGGCGCTGGGTATGGCTACACCTTC.

This clone occurred once. The chain recombines TRBV7-9 with TRBJ2-5; TRBD2 matches 7 bases. Trimming at V came to 7 bases and at J to 3 bases, leaving 5 bases not matched to a gene. Germline CDR1 is SEHNR and CDR2 is FQNEAQ (reference sequence). The CDR3 covers 13 residues. For the CDR3, the DNA is TGTGCCAGCACCGAGGGACTAAAAGAGACCCAGTACTTC. Translation: CASTEGLKETQYF.

This clone has a single count. The rearrangement links TRBV9 to TRBJ2-1; D may be TRBD2 (5 bases). With 3 bases removed from V and 7 bases from J, the gap between germline ends came to 17 bases. The length of the CDR3 is 15 residues. Per germline, CDR1 SGDLS and CDR2 YYNGEE. As DNA, the CDR3 is TGTGCCAGCAGCGCGGATGGGAGACCGAGAAATGAGCAGTTCTTC. As protein: CASSADGRPRNEQFF.

This chain connects TRBV11-2 to TRBJ2-2; no clear D gene. Germline-derived CDR1 and CDR2 are SGHAT and FQNNGV. V gave up 8 bases and J gave up 6 bases, with 16 bases separating them. The CDR3 runs 14 residues. The CDR3: CASRHRLSAGELFF. In DNA form, the CDR3 reads TGTGCCAGCCGGCATCGACTCTCGGCCGGGGAGCTGTTTTTT. Full variable domain (outside the CDR3, taken from reference TRBV11-2 and TRBJ2-2): EAGVAQSPRYKIIEKRQSVAFWCNPISGHATLYWYQQILGQGPKLLIQFQNNGVVDDSQLPKDRFSAERLKGVDSTLKIQPAKLEDSAVYLCASRHRLSAGELFFGEGSRLTVL.

The chain couples TRBV5-4 to TRBJ1-1; no reliable D call. The CDR3 length is 12 residues. CDR1 and CDR2 (germline): SGHNT, YYREEE (reference sequence). Between the trimmed V and J ends, which lost 4 bases and 5 bases, there was a span of 9 bases. CDR3 in amino acids: CASSLGRTEAFF. The CDR3 DNA sequence: TGTGCCAGCAGCCTAGGGAGAACTGAAGCTTTCTTT.

The chain carries TRBV30 and TRBJ2-1; 7 positions agree with TRBD1. In germline, CDR1 is GTSNPN, CDR2 SVGIG (reference sequence). J gave up 8 bases and V 4 bases, and 8 bases lay outside the gene matches. This CDR3 contains 13 residues. CDR3 region: CAWTSTGADEQFF. CDR3 nucleotides: TGTGCCTGGACCTCTACAGGGGCGGATGAGCAGTTCTTC.

The V and J genes are TRBV7-2 and TRBJ1-1; 9 nucleotides align to TRBD1. The CDR3 loop spans 14 amino acids. The germline CDR1 and CDR2 sequences are SGHTA and FQGNSA. J gave up 7 bases and V 1 base, and 4 bases lay outside the gene matches. The CDR3, as DNA: TGTGCCAGCAGCTTAGGAGGGACAGGGTTTGAAGCTTTCTTT. Its protein product is CASSLGGTGFEAFF.

To note about this clone: This sample includes further DNA sequences coding for the same CDR3. The chain couples TRBV4-1 to TRBJ1-1; weak D call: TRBD1 (5 bases). Trimming shortened V by 4 bases and J by 6 bases, and 18 bases separated the two germline ends. The germline CDR1 and CDR2 sequences are MGHRA and YSYEKL. The CDR3 loop spans 15 amino acids. CDR3 region: CASSRLSTGGAEAFF. Written as DNA, the CDR3 is TGCGCCAGCAGCCGACTTTCGACGGGGGGGGCTGAAGCTTTCTTT.

This chain connects TRBV30 to TRBJ1-1; 9 positions agree with TRBD1. The germline CDR1 and CDR2 sequences are GTSNPN and SVGIG (reference sequence). Trimming removed 2 bases from V and 5 bases from J; junction bases left unmatched: 3. This CDR3 contains 13 residues. The CDR3 sequence: CAWSPQGATEAFF. DNA for the CDR3: TGTGCCTGGAGTCCACAGGGGGCAACTGAAGCTTTCTTT.

The genes are TRBV5-6 and TRBJ1-5; D gene uncertain. The CDR3 totals 13 residues. V gave up 1 base and J gave up 7 bases, with 9 bases separating them. CDR1 is SGHDT, CDR2 YYEEEE, per germline. The CDR3 coding sequence is TGTGCCAGCAGCTTGTCACCCCGGCAGCCCCAGCATTTT. Protein sequence: CASSLSPRQPQHF.

V is TRBV12-5 and J is TRBJ1-6; D gene ambiguous. Looked up from germline, CDR1 is LGHNT and CDR2 is FRNRAP. The CDR3 loop spans 16 amino acids. V was cut by 2 bases and J by 1 base, with 9 bases left in between. The CDR3 region is CASGLWARSYNSPLHF. For the CDR3, the DNA is TGTGCTAGTGGTTTGTGGGCCCGGTCCTATAATTCACCCCTCCACTTT.

The chain is built from TRBV19 and TRBJ2-6; D unresolved. Per germline, CDR1 LNHDA and CDR2 SQIVND (reference sequence). CDR3 length equals 17 residues. Trimming removed 6 bases from V and 0 bases from J, with 15 bases in between. The CDR3 is CASRWAGSRSGANVLTF. The CDR3 nucleotides are TGTGCCAGTAGATGGGCAGGTTCCCGCTCTGGGGCCAACGTCCTGACTTTC. The variable domain in full, completed from reference TRBV19 and TRBJ2-6, reads DGGITQSPKYLFRKEGQNVTLSCEQNLNHDAMYWYRQDPGQGLRLIYYSQIVNDFQKGDIAEGYSVSREKKESFPLTVTSAQKNPTAFYLCASRWAGSRSGANVLTFGAGSRLTVL.

The V and J genes are TRBV6-7 and TRBJ2-3, with D unclear. TRBV6-7 is given ORF status, its function remaining uncertain. The CDR3 spans 11 residues. Trimming took 5 bases from V and 8 from J, leaving 8 bases between them. CDR3 residues: CASSHGRTQYF. As DNA, the CDR3 is TGTGCCAGCAGTCACGGTCGTACGCAGTATTTT.

Only one count was recorded for this clone. The V and J genes are TRBV4-3 and TRBJ2-1, with TRBD1 matching over 8 bases. Looked up from germline, CDR1 is LGHNA and CDR2 is YSLEER. With V trimmed by 1 base and J by 7 bases, 12 bases remained unmatched. CDR3 size: 17 residues. The CDR3 sequence is CASSQAPSAGGRNEQFF. CDR3 sequence (DNA): TGCGCCAGCAGCCAAGCCCCCTCGGCAGGGGGCCGGAATGAGCAGTTCTTC.